This T cell receptor (beta chain) stems from a study of T cell repertoires in cytomegalovirus infection. TCRdb re-called the reads through MiXCR, storing one row per CDR3 protein. The table lists some 390,000 distinct CDR3 sequences, 15% to 20% of them singletons. Study-wide results and caveats: HLA-C-restricted, CMV-specific TCR beta clonotypes were dominant ex vivo.

This CDR3 region has 16 residues. The V and J ends lost 5 bases and 0 bases respectively, with 13 bases between them. Looked up from germline, CDR1 is SGHTA and CDR2 is FQGNSA. Remarks on this clonotype: The antigen remains unidentified.

This chain links TRBV7-2 with TRBJ2-2; D perhaps matches TRBD2 (6 bases). The TCR comes from a human donor in good health (CMV status not recorded). Some clones in this sample may be carry-over from other donors' samples. Sequencing was carried out using PBMCs. CDR3 nucleotide sequence: TGTGCCAGCAGCGCGAGGACTAACCCGAACACCGGGGAGCTGTTTTTT. Protein sequence: CASSARTNPNTGELFF.